These T cell receptor beta chains were read from a single sample in a study of blood T cell repertoires in COVID-19. Method: immunoSEQ multiplex PCR; TCRdb's copy keeps in-frame clones and lacks some. The profile covers 210,000 or so clones, with 65% to 85% appearing a single time and roughly 10% taken by the ten largest. Sequencing was carried out using peripheral blood. Receptors were obtained from a woman older than 75 with acute or convalescent COVID-19. Each CDR3 is given with its conserved first and last residue. D genes are given only for firm matches. A row's size may be missing; if present it is once, few, many or a size class.

abundance	v_gene	j_gene	d_gene	CDR3aa	CDR3nt
-	TRBV5-6	TRBJ1-5	TRBD1	CASSSQQGPYSNQPQHF	TGTGCCAGCAGCTCCCAACAGGGGCCCTATAGCAATCAGCCCCAGCATTTT
-	TRBV6-5	TRBJ1-1	-	CASRQGGGNTEAFF	TGTGCCAGCAGGCAGGGAGGAGGGAACACTGAAGCTTTCTTT
-	TRBV7-8	TRBJ1-2	TRBD1	CASSMDRDAYGYTF	TGTGCCAGCAGTATGGACAGGGACGCCTATGGCTACACCTTC
-	TRBV7-6	TRBJ1-6	-	CASSPEQGSRALGYNSPLHF	TGTGCCAGCAGCCCAGAACAGGGATCCCGGGCCTTGGGCTATAATTCACCCCTCCACTTT
-	TRBV27	TRBJ1-6	-	CASSQHRDSPLHF	TGTGCCAGCAGTCAGCACAGGGACTCACCCCTCCACTTT
-	TRBV6-5	TRBJ2-7	TRBD2	CASGEGGKDEQYF	TGTGCCAGCGGGGAGGGAGGGAAAGACGAGCAGTACTTC
few	TRBV19	TRBJ1-4	TRBD1	CASSIGGQPNEKLFF	TGTGCCAGTAGTATAGGGGGACAGCCTAATGAAAAACTGTTTTTT
few	TRBV7-2	TRBJ1-5	-	CASSPRGAANQPQHF	TGTGCCAGCAGCCCCCGGGGGGCAGCCAATCAGCCCCAGCATTTT
-	TRBV5-6	TRBJ2-5	TRBD1	CASSSTGGRETQYF	TGTGCCAGCAGCTCAACAGGGGGCCGGGAGACCCAGTACTTC
-	TRBV6-1	TRBJ1-5	TRBD1	CASSERTGGYSNQPQHF	TGTGCCAGCAGTGAAAGGACAGGGGGCTATAGCAATCAGCCCCAGCATTTT
-	TRBV30	TRBJ1-6	-	CAWSRRTARNSPLHF	TGTGCCTGGAGTAGGAGGACGGCTAGAAATTCACCCCTCCACTTT
-	TRBV19	TRBJ1-1	TRBD1	CATEQGGEAFF	TGTGCCACGGAACAGGGGGGTGAAGCTTTCTTT
-	TRBV2	TRBJ1-3	TRBD1	CASRAGTALNTIYF	TGTGCCAGCAGGGCCGGGACAGCCCTTAACACCATATATTTT
-	TRBV11-2	TRBJ1-4	TRBD1	CASSSTGTGFRAKLFF	TGTGCCAGCAGCTCCACTGGGACAGGTTTTAGAGCAAAACTGTTTTTT
-	TRBV4-3	TRBJ2-5	TRBD1	CASSQWTGETQYF	TGCGCCAGCAGCCAATGGACAGGGGAGACCCAGTACTTC
-	TRBV4-1	TRBJ1-2	-	CASSQAGQGPREDGYTF	TGCGCCAGCAGCCAAGCTGGACAAGGGCCCCGGGAGGATGGCTACACCTTC
-	TRBV2	TRBJ1-6	TRBD1	CASEQGYNSPLHF	TGTGCCAGTGAACAGGGGTATAATTCACCCCTCCACTTT
-	TRBV6-6	TRBJ1-1	-	CASSYSSNRVGTEAFF	TGTGCCAGCAGTTACTCGAGTAACAGGGTGGGCACTGAAGCTTTCTTT
-	TRBV10-3	TRBJ1-3	-	CAISGGGSGNTIYF	TGTGCCATCAGTGGAGGGGGTTCTGGAAACACCATATATTTT
few	TRBV21-1	TRBJ2-7	-	CASSPLGGRIYEQYF	TGTGCCAGCAGCCCCCTGGGAGGCAGGATCTACGAGCAGTACTTC
-	TRBV5-8	TRBJ2-7	TRBD2	CASSFGLAGGRYEQYF	TGTGCCAGCAGCTTCGGACTAGCGGGGGGAAGGTACGAGCAGTACTTC
-	TRBV18	TRBJ2-7	TRBD1	CASSRESGGEQYF	TGTGCCAGCTCACGTGAATCAGGGGGCGAGCAGTACTTC
once	TRBV5-5	TRBJ2-7	TRBD1	CASSFGTGGYEQYF	TGTGCCAGCAGCTTCGGGACAGGGGGCTACGAGCAGTACTTC
-	TRBV29-1	TRBJ1-1	-	CSVGPPNTEAFF	TGCAGCGTTGGGCCCCCGAACACTGAAGCTTTCTTT
once	TRBV19	TRBJ2-5	-	CASSILAPGVETQYF	-
-	TRBV2	TRBJ2-2	-	CASTAPAGQTGELFF	TGTGCCAGCACCGCTCCCGCGGGGCAAACCGGGGAGCTGTTTTTT
-	TRBV5-6	TRBJ2-7	-	CASSLEVGRAYEQYF	TGTGCCAGCAGCTTGGAGGTGGGCAGAGCCTACGAGCAGTACTTC
-	TRBV28	TRBJ1-1	TRBD1	CASSLWAVGDRGRAFF	TGTGCCAGCAGTTTATGGGCGGTAGGGGACAGGGGGCGAGCTTTCTTT
-	TRBV11-2	TRBJ2-7	TRBD2	CASSADRTSGASYEQYF	TGTGCCAGCAGCGCTGACCGGACTAGCGGGGCGTCCTACGAGCAGTACTTC
-	TRBV11-2	TRBJ2-7	-	CASSNKQGYEQYF	TGTGCCAGCAGCAACAAACAGGGCTACGAGCAGTACTTC
-	TRBV7-3	TRBJ2-5	TRBD1	CASSRGTGLGQETQYF	TGTGCCAGCAGCCGGGGGACAGGCCTCGGTCAAGAGACCCAGTACTTC
-	TRBV5-1	TRBJ2-2	-	CASERTGELFF	TGCGCCAGCGAGCGCACCGGGGAGCTGTTTTTT
-	TRBV19	TRBJ1-2	-	CASSMPGLNYGYTF	TGTGCCAGTAGTATGCCGGGACTTAACTATGGCTACACCTTC
-	TRBV3-1/TRBV3-2	TRBJ2-7	TRBD1	CASSEVGQFYEQYF	TGTGCCAGCAGCGAAGTGGGACAGTTCTACGAGCAGTACTTC
-	TRBV2	TRBJ2-3	TRBD2	CATSTGLAGTDTQYF	TGTGCCACTTCTACGGGGCTAGCGGGTACAGATACGCAGTATTTT
-	TRBV14	TRBJ1-2	-	CASSQAQGSNYGYTF	TGTGCCAGCAGCCAAGCCCAGGGAAGTAACTATGGCTACACCTTC
once	TRBV15	TRBJ2-7	-	CATSRVPGSEQYF	TGTGCCACCAGCAGAGTTCCGGGGTCCGAGCAGTACTTC
once	TRBV27	TRBJ2-3	TRBD1	CASTSGTGGLTQYF	TGTGCCAGCACCTCCGGGACAGGGGGGCTTACGCAGTATTTT
-	TRBV6-5	TRBJ2-1	-	CASSRSEQFF	TGTGCCAGCAGTAGGAGTGAGCAGTTCTTC
-	TRBV15	TRBJ2-7	-	CATSRGTGAEEQYF	TGTGCCACCAGCAGAGGTACGGGAGCGGAAGAGCAGTACTTC
-	TRBV11-2	TRBJ2-5	-	CASSLDLVEETQYF	TGTGCCAGCAGCTTAGATCTTGTCGAAGAGACCCAGTACTTC
-	TRBV7-2	TRBJ2-6	-	CASSLTGTGANVLTF	TGTGCCAGCAGCTTAACAGGGACTGGGGCCAACGTCCTGACTTTC
-	TRBV3-1/TRBV3-2	TRBJ2-2	TRBD2	CASSRKIASGLTGELFF	TGTGCCAGCAGCCGGAAGATTGCTAGCGGCCTCACCGGGGAGCTGTTTTTT
-	TRBV6-6	TRBJ1-2	TRBD1	CASSRGQGTYGYTF	TGTGCCAGCAGCCGAGGACAGGGGACCTATGGCTACACCTTC
-	TRBV7-2	TRBJ2-3	TRBD2	CASSSTSGGASDTQYF	TGTGCCAGCAGCTCGACTAGCGGGGGGGCGTCAGATACGCAGTATTTT
few	TRBV7-3	TRBJ1-1	-	CASSLTSQGLEAFF	TGTGCCAGCAGCTTAACGAGCCAGGGACTTGAAGCTTTCTTT
-	TRBV28	TRBJ1-2	TRBD1	CASRPQDRSYTF	TGTGCCAGCAGACCTCAGGACAGGAGCTACACCTTC
-	TRBV7-9	TRBJ1-4	-	CASSLAAGTLGEKLFF	TGTGCCAGCAGCTTAGCGGCGGGGACTTTAGGGGAAAAACTGTTTTTT
-	TRBV3-1/TRBV3-2	TRBJ1-3	TRBD1	CASSQNPGQGSGNTIYF	TGTGCCAGCAGCCAAAATCCGGGACAGGGTTCTGGAAACACCATATATTTT
-	TRBV19	TRBJ2-7	-	CASSINENHEQYF	TGTGCCAGTAGTATCAACGAGAACCACGAGCAGTACTTC
-	TRBV6-1	TRBJ2-3	TRBD2	CASGSGSADTQYF	TGTGCCAGTGGTAGCGGGAGTGCAGATACGCAGTATTTT
once	TRBV5-4	TRBJ2-1	TRBD1	CASSFMGQGQFF	TGTGCCAGCAGCTTTATGGGACAGGGGCAGTTCTTC
-	TRBV25-1	TRBJ1-6	TRBD1	CASGQTGGVFNSPLHF	TGTGCCAGCGGCCAGACAGGGGGCGTCTTTAATTCACCCCTCCACTTT
-	TRBV2	TRBJ1-1	TRBD1	CASSTGGVWGTEAFF	TGTGCCAGCTCGACAGGGGGCGTGTGGGGCACTGAAGCTTTCTTT